Listed below are T cell receptor beta chains from one sample, sequenced in a study of shared clonotypes between healthy human individuals. The data were produced by immunoSEQ multiplex PCR, yet TCRdb's version contains in-frame clones alone and is incomplete. Of more than 850,000 clones listed, approximately 78% are singletons. Sequenced input: memory CD4+ T cells from PBMCs. All receptors derive from a man younger than 35 in good health. Some clones in this sample may be carry-over from other donors' samples. The CDR3 runs from the conserved cysteine through the conserved F or W. A D gene is named only where the DNA matches it firmly.

J gene | V gene | D gene | CDR3 protein
TRBJ2-7 | TRBV28 | TRBD1 | CASSRGQYYEQYF
TRBJ2-1 | TRBV28 | . | CASSIRGRGNEQFF
TRBJ2-5 | TRBV18 | . | CASSPGVQETQYF
TRBJ2-7 | TRBV29-1 | . | CSVASGFLGLREQYF
TRBJ2-7 | TRBV5-6 | TRBD2 | CASSDGTSGPWQYF
TRBJ1-4 | TRBV20-1 | . | CSASRGEKLFF
TRBJ1-5 | TRBV28 | . | CASRTPHSNQPQHF
TRBJ2-5 | TRBV28 | . | CASRQTGYGVTQYF
TRBJ1-3 | TRBV29-1 | . | CSVIQGTGNTIYF
TRBJ1-4 | TRBV2 | TRBD1 | CASGGTGREKLFF
TRBJ2-7 | TRBV11-1 | . | CASSQVETEFYEQYF
TRBJ2-7 | TRBV7-9 | TRBD2 | CASSLVLAGAYEQYF
TRBJ2-1 | TRBV11-2 | TRBD2 | CASSLGTSGRLEQFF
TRBJ2-5 | TRBV6-1 | TRBD2 | CASSEYGRLAGGPLRETQYF
TRBJ1-1 | TRBV2 | . | CASSEAPGKGTEAFF
TRBJ2-7 | TRBV4-1 | . | CASSHRVGDEQYF
TRBJ1-1 | TRBV4-3 | . | CASSQDLRQHLNTEAFF
TRBJ2-1 | TRBV7-9 | TRBD1 | CASSLGQGANEQFF
TRBJ1-2 | TRBV7-2 | . | CASSLGSSYGYTF
TRBJ2-7 | TRBV2 | TRBD1 | CASRGIRGQGIYEQYF
TRBJ2-2 | TRBV5-4 | TRBD2 | CASSPYSGSPGELFF
TRBJ2-2 | TRBV5-4 | . | CASSLGQAYTGELFF
TRBJ2-7 | TRBV19 | . | CASSMGYGYEQYF
TRBJ1-5 | TRBV9 | . | CASSATGMISNQPQHF
TRBJ2-3 | TRBV27 | . | CASTKLSGFPTDTQYF
TRBJ2-3 | TRBV6-1 | . | CASKLQGGTDTQYF
TRBJ1-2 | TRBV6-5 | . | CASSSPRVKYGYTF
TRBJ1-1 | TRBV18 | TRBD1 | CASSPLGTGDTEAFF
TRBJ2-7 | TRBV19 | TRBD2 | CASSIPGASGTYEQYF
TRBJ2-1 | TRBV5-1 | . | CASSFAGNEQFF
TRBJ1-4 | TRBV2 | . | CASRLTGGNEKLFF
TRBJ2-1 | TRBV7-9 | TRBD2 | CASSLVAGDIYNEQFF
TRBJ1-1 | TRBV5-1 | . | CASSLWGVNTEAFF
TRBJ1-3 | TRBV5-1 | . | CASSLDGSSGNTIYF
TRBJ2-1 | TRBV2 | . | CASRGENEQFF
TRBJ1-2 | TRBV27 | TRBD1 | CASSPGQGVYGYTF
TRBJ2-7 | TRBV7-5 | . | CARSLWDRGHEQYF
TRBJ2-2 | TRBV12-2 | . | CASRLGASGNGTGELFF
TRBJ2-7 | TRBV28 | TRBD1 | CASSSPGTGAYEQYF
TRBJ1-2 | TRBV28 | . | CASSLTGSGGYTF
TRBJ2-7 | TRBV7-2 | TRBD2 | CASSLASGNEQYF
TRBJ2-1 | TRBV10-3 | . | CAISESVQANEQFF
TRBJ1-5 | TRBV21-1 | . | CASSGQTGITNQPQHF
TRBJ2-3 | TRBV5-8 | TRBD2 | CASSMTGGPGDTQYF
TRBJ2-5 | TRBV15 | TRBD1 | CATSRALKQGVAETQYF
TRBJ2-7 | TRBV15 | . | CATSSRPSVYEQYF
TRBJ2-5 | TRBV9 | . | CASSEGVLHLQETQYF
TRBJ2-1 | TRBV7-3 | TRBD1 | CASSSGTGALYNEQFF
TRBJ1-5 | TRBV25-1 | . | CATQPAQTGQPQHF
TRBJ2-7 | TRBV7-2 | . | CASSLGLGVGEQYF
TRBJ1-2 | TRBV5-1 | TRBD1 | CASVAGTGSYGYTF
TRBJ1-5 | TRBV6-5 | . | CASSYSRVNQPQHF
TRBJ1-2 | TRBV5-1 | . | CASRSEARQLLSNYGYTF
TRBJ1-4 | TRBV7-2 | . | CASSSDSLSANEKLFF
TRBJ2-1 | TRBV5-4 | TRBD2 | CASSKTSGGEGEQFF